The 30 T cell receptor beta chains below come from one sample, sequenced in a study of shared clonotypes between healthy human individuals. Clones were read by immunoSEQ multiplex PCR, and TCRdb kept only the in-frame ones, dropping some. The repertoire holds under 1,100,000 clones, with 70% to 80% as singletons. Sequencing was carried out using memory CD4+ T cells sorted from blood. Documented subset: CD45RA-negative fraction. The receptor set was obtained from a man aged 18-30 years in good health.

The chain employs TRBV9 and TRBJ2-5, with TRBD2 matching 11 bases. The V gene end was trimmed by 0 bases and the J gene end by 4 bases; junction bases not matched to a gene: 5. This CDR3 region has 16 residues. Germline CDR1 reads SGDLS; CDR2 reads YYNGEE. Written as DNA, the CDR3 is TGTGCCAGCAGCGTAGTGTCTAGCGGGAGGTTAGAGACCCAGTACTTC. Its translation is CASSVVSSGRLETQYF.

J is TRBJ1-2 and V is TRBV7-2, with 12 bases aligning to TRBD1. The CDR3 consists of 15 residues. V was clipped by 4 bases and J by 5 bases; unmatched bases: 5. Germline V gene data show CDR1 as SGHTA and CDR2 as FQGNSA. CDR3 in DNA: TGTGCCAGCAGCTCACGGGACAGGGGGCTATATGGCTACACCTTC. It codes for CASSSRDRGLYGYTF. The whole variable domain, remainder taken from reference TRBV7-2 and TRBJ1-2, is GAGVSQSPSNKVTEKGKDVELRCDPISGHTALYWYRQSLGQGLEFLIYFQGNSAPDKSGLPSDRFSAERTGGSVSTLTIQRTQQEDSAVYLCASSSRDRGLYGYTFGSGTRLTVV.

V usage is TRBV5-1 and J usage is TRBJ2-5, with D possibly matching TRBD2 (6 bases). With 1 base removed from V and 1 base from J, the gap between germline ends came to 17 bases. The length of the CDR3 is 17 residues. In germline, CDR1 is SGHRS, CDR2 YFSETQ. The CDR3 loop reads CASSLRGTRGIQETQYF. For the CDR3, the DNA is TGCGCCAGCAGCTTGCGGGGGACCCGCGGTATCCAAGAGACCCAGTACTTC.

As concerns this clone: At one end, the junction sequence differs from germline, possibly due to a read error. The DNA for the CDR3 is TGTGCCAGCTCACCCGGGACAGGGGGCGGGAACGCTGAAGCTTTCTTT. Amino acids: CASSPGTGGGNAEAFF. This chain links TRBV18 with TRBJ1-1; 12 bases are a match to TRBD1. The CDR3 sequence is 16 residues long. Germline assignment: CDR1 KGHSH and CDR2 LQKENI.

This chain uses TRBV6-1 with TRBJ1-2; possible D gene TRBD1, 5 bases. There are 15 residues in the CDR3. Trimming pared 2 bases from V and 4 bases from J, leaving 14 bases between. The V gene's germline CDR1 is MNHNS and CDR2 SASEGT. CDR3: CASSEQGASAYGYTF. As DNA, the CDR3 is TGTGCCAGCAGTGAACAGGGTGCGTCTGCCTATGGCTACACCTTC.

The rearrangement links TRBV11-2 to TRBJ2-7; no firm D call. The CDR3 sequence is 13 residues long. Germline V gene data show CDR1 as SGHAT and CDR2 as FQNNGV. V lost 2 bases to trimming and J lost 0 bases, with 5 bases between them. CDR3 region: CASSLLASYEQYF. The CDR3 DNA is TGTGCCAGCAGCTTATTAGCCTCCTACGAGCAGTACTTC.

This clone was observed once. The CDR3 nucleotides are TGTGCCAGCAGCTTAGGGTCTGGTGCCGGGAATCAGCCCCAGCATTTT. It encodes CASSLGSGAGNQPQHF. V and J are TRBV7-2 and TRBJ1-5; D remains ambiguous. The CDR3 has 16 residues. The V gene's germline CDR1 is SGHTA and CDR2 FQGNSA. The ends were cut back, 1 base at V and 4 bases at J, with 14 bases in the middle.

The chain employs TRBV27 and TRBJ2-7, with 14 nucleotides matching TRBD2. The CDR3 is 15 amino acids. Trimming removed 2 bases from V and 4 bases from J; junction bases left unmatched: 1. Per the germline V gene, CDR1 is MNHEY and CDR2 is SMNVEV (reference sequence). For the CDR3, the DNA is TGTGCCAGCAGTTTAGGACTAGCGGGGGGATACGAGCAGTACTTC. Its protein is CASSLGLAGGYEQYF.

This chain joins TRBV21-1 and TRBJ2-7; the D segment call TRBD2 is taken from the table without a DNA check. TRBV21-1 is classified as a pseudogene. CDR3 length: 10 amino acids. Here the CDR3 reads CGRGYYEQYF. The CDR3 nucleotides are TGTGGTCGAGGTTATTACGAGCAGTACTTC.

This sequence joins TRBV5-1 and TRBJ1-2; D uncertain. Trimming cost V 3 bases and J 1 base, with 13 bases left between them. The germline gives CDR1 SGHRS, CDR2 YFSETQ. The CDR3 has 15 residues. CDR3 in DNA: TGCGCCAGCAGCTCGAATTTTCGCAGTAACTATGGCTACACCTTC. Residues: CASSSNFRSNYGYTF. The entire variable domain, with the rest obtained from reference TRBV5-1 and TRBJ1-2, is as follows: KAGVTQTPRYLIKTRGQQVTLSCSPISGHRSVSWYQQTPGQGLQFLFEYFSETQRNKGNFPGRFSGRQFSNSRSEMNVSTLELGDSALYLCASSSNFRSNYGYTFGSGTRLTVV.

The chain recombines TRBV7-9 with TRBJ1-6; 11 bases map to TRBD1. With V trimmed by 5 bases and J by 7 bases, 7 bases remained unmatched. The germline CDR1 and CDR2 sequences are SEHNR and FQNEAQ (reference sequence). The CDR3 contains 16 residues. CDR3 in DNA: TGTGCCAGCAGCACTCGGACAGGGGGCCAAAATTCACCCCTCCACTTT. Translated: CASSTRTGGQNSPLHF.

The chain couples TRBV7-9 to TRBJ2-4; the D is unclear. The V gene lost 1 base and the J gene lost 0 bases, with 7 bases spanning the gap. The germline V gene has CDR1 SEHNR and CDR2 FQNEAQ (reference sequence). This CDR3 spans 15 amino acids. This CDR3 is CASSLELGAKNIQYF. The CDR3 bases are TGTGCCAGCAGCTTAGAGCTGGGAGCCAAAAACATTCAGTACTTC.

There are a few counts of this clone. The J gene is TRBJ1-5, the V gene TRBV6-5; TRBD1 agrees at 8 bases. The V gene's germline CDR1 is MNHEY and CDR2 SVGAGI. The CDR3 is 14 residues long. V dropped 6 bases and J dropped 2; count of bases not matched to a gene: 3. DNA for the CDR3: TGTGCCAGCAGGACGACAGGGGGCAATCAGCCCCAGCATTTT. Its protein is CASRTTGGNQPQHF.

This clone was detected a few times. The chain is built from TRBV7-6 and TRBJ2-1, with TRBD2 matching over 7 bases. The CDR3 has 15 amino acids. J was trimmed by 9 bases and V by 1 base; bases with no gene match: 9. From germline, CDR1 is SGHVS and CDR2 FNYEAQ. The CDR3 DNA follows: TGTGCCAGCAGCTTAGGGGCTAGCGGCGGTGGTGAGCAGTTCTTC. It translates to CASSLGASGGGEQFF.

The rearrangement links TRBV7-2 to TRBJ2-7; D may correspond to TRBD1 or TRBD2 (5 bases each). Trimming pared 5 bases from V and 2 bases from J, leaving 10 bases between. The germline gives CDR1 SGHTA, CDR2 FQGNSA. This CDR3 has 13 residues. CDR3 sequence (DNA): TGTGCCAGCAGCCGCTGGGGACCCTACGAGCAGTACTTC. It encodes CASSRWGPYEQYF.

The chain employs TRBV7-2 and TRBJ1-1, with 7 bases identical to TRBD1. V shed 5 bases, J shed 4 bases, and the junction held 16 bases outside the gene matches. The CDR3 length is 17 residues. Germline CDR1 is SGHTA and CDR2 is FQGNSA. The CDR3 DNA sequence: TGTGCCAGCAGCCGCGGTAGGAGGGGGCTTTCCCGCACTGAAGCTTTCTTT. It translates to CASSRGRRGLSRTEAFF.

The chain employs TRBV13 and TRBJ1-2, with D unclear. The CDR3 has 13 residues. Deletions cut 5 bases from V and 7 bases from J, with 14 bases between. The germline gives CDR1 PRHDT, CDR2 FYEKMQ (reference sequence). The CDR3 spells CASSPRTGSGYTF. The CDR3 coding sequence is TGTGCCAGCAGCCCCCGGACGGGTAGTGGCTACACCTTC.

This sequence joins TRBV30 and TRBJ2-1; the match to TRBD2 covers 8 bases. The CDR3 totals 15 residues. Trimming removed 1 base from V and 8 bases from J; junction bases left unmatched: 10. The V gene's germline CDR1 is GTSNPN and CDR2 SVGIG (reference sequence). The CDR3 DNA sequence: TGTGCCTGGAGTGCTGCGTCCAGCGGGAGAGATGAGCAGTTCTTC. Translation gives CAWSAASSGRDEQFF.

CDR3 loop: CASGRGGFYEQYF. Here the CDR3 DNA reads TGTGCCAGCGGACGGGGGGGCTTCTACGAGCAGTACTTC. This sequence joins TRBV5-4 and TRBJ2-7, with 8 bases lining up with TRBD2. This CDR3 region has 13 residues. Germline CDR1 and CDR2: SGHNT and YYREEE (reference sequence). Unmatched junction bases numbered 6, after V lost 7 bases and J lost 3 bases.

CDR3 protein: CASRAGTTSTDTQYF. CDR3 nucleotides: TGTGCCAGCAGGGCCGGGACTACCAGCACAGATACGCAGTATTTT. This sequence joins TRBV2 and TRBJ2-3, with 7 bases aligning to TRBD2. This CDR3 region has 15 residues. V lost 6 bases and J lost 0; bases outside the gene matches: 6. Per the germline V gene, CDR1 is SNHLY and CDR2 is FYNNEI.

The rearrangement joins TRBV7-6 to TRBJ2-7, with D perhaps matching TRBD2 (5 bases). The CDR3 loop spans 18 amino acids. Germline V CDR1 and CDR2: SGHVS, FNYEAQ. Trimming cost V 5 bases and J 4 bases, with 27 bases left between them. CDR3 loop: CASSRMDIIRGLAYEQYF. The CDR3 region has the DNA TGTGCCAGCAGCAGGATGGATATCATTCGGGGTTTAGCGTACGAGCAGTACTTC.

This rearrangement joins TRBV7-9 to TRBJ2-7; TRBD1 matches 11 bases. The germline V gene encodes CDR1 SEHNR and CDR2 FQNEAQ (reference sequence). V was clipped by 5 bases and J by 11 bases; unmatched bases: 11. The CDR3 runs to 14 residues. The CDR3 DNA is TGTGCCAGCAGCCTGGGACAGGGGGGGACGTTCGAGTACTTC. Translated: CASSLGQGGTFEYF.

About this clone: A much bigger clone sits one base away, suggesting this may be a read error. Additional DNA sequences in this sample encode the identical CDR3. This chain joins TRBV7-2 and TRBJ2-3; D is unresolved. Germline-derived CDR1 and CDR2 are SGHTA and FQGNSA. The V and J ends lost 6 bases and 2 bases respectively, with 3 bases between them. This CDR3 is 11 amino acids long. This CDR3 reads CASSLTDTQYF. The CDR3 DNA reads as TGTGCCAGCAGTCTCACAGATACGCAGTATTTT.

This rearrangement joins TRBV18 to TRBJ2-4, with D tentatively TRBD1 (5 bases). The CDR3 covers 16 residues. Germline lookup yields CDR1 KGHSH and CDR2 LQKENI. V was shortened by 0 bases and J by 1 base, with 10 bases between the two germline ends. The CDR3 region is CASSPPGAGAKNIQYF. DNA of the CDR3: TGTGCCAGCTCACCACCTGGGGCAGGGGCCAAAAACATTCAGTACTTC.

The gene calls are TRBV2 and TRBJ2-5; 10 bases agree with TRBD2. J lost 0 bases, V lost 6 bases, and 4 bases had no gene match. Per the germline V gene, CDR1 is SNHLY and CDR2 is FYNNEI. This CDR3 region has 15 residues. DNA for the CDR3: TGTGCCAGCAGGATAGCGGGGGGATACCAAGAGACCCAGTACTTC. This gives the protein CASRIAGGYQETQYF.

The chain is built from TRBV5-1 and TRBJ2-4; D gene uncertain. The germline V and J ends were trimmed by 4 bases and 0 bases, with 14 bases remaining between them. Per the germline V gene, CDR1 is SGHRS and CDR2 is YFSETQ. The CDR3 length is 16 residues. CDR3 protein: CASSPYEVVAKNIQYF. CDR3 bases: TGCGCCAGCAGCCCGTATGAGGTAGTAGCCAAAAACATTCAGTACTTC.

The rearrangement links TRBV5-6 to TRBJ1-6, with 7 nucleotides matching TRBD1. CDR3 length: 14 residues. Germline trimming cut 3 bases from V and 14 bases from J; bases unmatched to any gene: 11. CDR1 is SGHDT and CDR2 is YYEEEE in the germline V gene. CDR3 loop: CASSSSEGARTLHF. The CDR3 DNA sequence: TGTGCCAGCAGCTCTTCGGAGGGGGCCAGGACCCTCCACTTT.

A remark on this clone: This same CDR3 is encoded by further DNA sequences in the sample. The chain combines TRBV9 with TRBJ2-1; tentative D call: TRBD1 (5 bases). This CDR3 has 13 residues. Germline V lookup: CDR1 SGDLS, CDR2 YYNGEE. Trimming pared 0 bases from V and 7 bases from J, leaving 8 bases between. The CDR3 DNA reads TGTGCCAGCAGCGTAGACAGGTCAAATGAGCAGTTCTTC. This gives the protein CASSVDRSNEQFF.

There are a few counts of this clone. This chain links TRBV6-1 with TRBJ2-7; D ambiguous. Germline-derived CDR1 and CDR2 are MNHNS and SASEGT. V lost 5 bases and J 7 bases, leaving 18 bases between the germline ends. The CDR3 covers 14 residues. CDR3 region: CASSPDLLSWEQYF. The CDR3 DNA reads TGTGCCAGCAGTCCTGATCTCCTCTCCTGGGAGCAGTACTTC.

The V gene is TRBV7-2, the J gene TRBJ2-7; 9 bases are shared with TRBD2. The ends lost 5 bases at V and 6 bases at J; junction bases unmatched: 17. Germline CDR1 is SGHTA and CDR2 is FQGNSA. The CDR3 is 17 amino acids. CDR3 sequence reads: CASSPRGVAGERSEQYF. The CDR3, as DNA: TGTGCCAGCAGCCCCAGAGGAGTAGCGGGAGAGCGCTCCGAGCAGTACTTC.